These 27 T cell receptor beta chains were sequenced from one sample in a study of PD-1 blockade in mismatch repair-deficient tumors. Sequenced by immunoSEQ multiplex PCR; TCRdb stores in-frame clones only, minus some. The table lists under 95,000 clones, more than 80% of them singletons, with roughly 5.5% in the top ten. The sample here was peripheral blood, taken 44 weeks after starting pembrolizumab. These receptors were obtained from an adult with mismatch repair-deficient cancer.

This chain links TRBV9 with TRBJ1-2; 9 nucleotides align to TRBD1. Unmatched junction bases numbered 9, after V lost 2 bases and J lost 7 bases. Germline V lookup: CDR1 SGDLS, CDR2 YYNGEE. The CDR3 is 15 amino acids. The CDR3 nucleotides read TGTGCCAGCAGCGTCCTGGACAGGGGAATTGCTGGCTACACCTTC. It specifies CASSVLDRGIAGYTF. Filled out from reference TRBV9 and TRBJ1-2, the complete variable domain reads DSGVTQTPKHLITATGQRVTLRCSPRSGDLSVYWYQQSLDQGLQFLIQYYNGEERAKGNILERFSAQQFPDLHSELNLSSLELGDSALYFCASSVLDRGIAGYTFGSGTRLTVV.

The chain uses TRBV27 and TRBJ2-5; D perhaps matches TRBD2 (5 bases). Trimming took 6 bases from V and 3 from J, leaving 17 bases between them. Per germline, CDR1 MNHEY and CDR2 SMNVEV (reference sequence). This CDR3 is built from 15 residues. CDR3 loop: CASSLARRGKETQYF. The CDR3 DNA reads as TGTGCCAGCAGCCTAGCCCGTCGGGGAAAAGAGACCCAGTACTTC.

This clone came up a few times. The chain employs TRBV7-6 and TRBJ1-2, with 11 bases matching TRBD1. After removal of 4 bases from V and 6 bases from J, the junction contained 1 base not matched to a gene. From germline, CDR1 is SGHVS and CDR2 FNYEAQ. This CDR3 is 13 amino acids long. The CDR3 DNA sequence: TGTGCCAGCAGCTGGACAGGGGGCAATGGCTACACCTTC. This codes for CASSWTGGNGYTF. The full variable domain, completed using reference TRBV7-6 and TRBJ1-2, is GAGVSQSPRYKVTKRGQDVALRCDPISGHVSLYWYRQALGQGPEFLTYFNYEAQQDKSGLPNDRFSAERPEGSISTLTIQRTEQRDSAMYRCASSWTGGNGYTFGSGTRLTVV.

The chain uses TRBV7-9 and TRBJ2-1; 8 nucleotides agree with TRBD1. There are 15 residues in the CDR3. In germline, CDR1 is SEHNR, CDR2 FQNEAQ (reference sequence). Losses at the gene ends were 1 base for V and 3 bases for J; bases not matched to a gene: 2. The CDR3 nucleotides read TGTGCCAGCAGCTTAGACAGGGGGAGCTACAATGAGCAGTTCTTC. It yields the protein CASSLDRGSYNEQFF.

J is TRBJ2-1 and V is TRBV7-2, with 10 nucleotides matching TRBD2. Germline lookup yields CDR1 SGHTA and CDR2 FQGNSA. The CDR3 spans 19 residues. Unmatched junction bases numbered 20, after V lost 5 bases and J lost 7 bases. The CDR3 DNA is TGTGCCAGCAGCCCCCGGGTAGCGGGAGGCCACCGGCCGGTGAATGAGCAGTTCTTC. Its translation is CASSPRVAGGHRPVNEQFF.

This chain joins TRBV10-3 and TRBJ2-7; the D is unclear. The CDR3 length is 13 residues. V was trimmed by 2 bases and J by 5 bases, leaving 10 bases between them. CDR1 is ENHRY, CDR2 SYGVKD, per germline. CDR3 loop: CAISEVGPHEQYF. CDR3 in DNA: TGTGCCATCAGTGAGGTAGGGCCCCACGAGCAGTACTTC.

The V gene is TRBV19, the J gene TRBJ2-3; no clear D. Per germline, CDR1 LNHDA and CDR2 SQIVND (reference sequence). V dropped 10 bases and J dropped 2 bases, with 16 bases sitting between them. The CDR3 contains 14 residues. The CDR3 bases are TGTGCCACCAAAGAAGAAGGGATCACAGATACGCAGTATTTT. It codes for CATKEEGITDTQYF.

The chain uses TRBV6-5 and TRBJ1-2; D ambiguous. The germline V and J ends were trimmed by 0 bases and 7 bases, with 12 bases remaining between them. The CDR3 contains 14 residues. The germline gives CDR1 MNHEY, CDR2 SVGAGI. The CDR3: CASSYSSGRSGYTF. Written as DNA, the CDR3 is TGTGCCAGCAGTTACTCAAGCGGGCGCTCTGGCTACACCTTC.

J is TRBJ2-1 and V is TRBV11-2, with D tentatively TRBD2 (5 bases). Germline values: CDR1 SGHAT, CDR2 FQNNGV. The CDR3 covers 15 residues. Trimming took 8 bases from V and 4 from J, leaving 18 bases between them. This CDR3 is CASGPGILIYNEQFF. CDR3 coding DNA: TGTGCCAGCGGTCCCGGGATCTTGATATACAATGAGCAGTTCTTC.

The chain combines TRBV2 with TRBJ2-2; 7 bases line up with TRBD2. The germline V gene encodes CDR1 SNHLY and CDR2 FYNNEI. V trimming: 6 bases; J trimming: 2 bases; junction bases outside the gene matches: 6. The CDR3 runs to 15 residues. CDR3 loop: CASRRLAVNTGELFF. Written as DNA, the CDR3 is TGTGCCAGCAGGCGGCTAGCGGTAAACACCGGGGAGCTGTTTTTT. Variable domain in full (rest from reference TRBV2 and TRBJ2-2): EPEVTQTPSHQVTQMGQEVILRCVPISNHLYFYWYRQILGQKVEFLVSFYNNEISEKSEIFDDQFSVERPDGSNFTLKIRSTKLEDSAMYFCASRRLAVNTGELFFGEGSRLTVL.

The chain links TRBV5-4 to TRBJ2-2; D is unresolved. Trimming left V 3 bases short and J 0 bases short, with 6 bases between. CDR3 size: 14 residues. Germline assignment: CDR1 SGHNT and CDR2 YYREEE (reference sequence). This CDR3 is CASSSNPNTGELFF. As DNA, the CDR3 is TGTGCCAGCAGCTCAAACCCGAACACCGGGGAGCTGTTTTTT.

This chain uses TRBV7-2 with TRBJ1-2; D perhaps matches TRBD1 (5 bases). This CDR3 spans 13 amino acids. Germline CDR1 is SGHTA and CDR2 is FQGNSA. V was shortened by 3 bases and J by 3 bases, with 8 bases between the two germline ends. In nucleotides, the CDR3 is TGTGCCAGCAGCTTCGACAGAGACTATGGCTACACCTTC. Protein product: CASSFDRDYGYTF.

This chain uses TRBV30 with TRBJ1-3; unclear D gene. CDR1 GTSNPN and CDR2 SVGIG come from the germline V gene (reference sequence). There are 14 residues in the CDR3. Trimming stripped 3 bases from V and 0 bases from J, with 9 bases between. CDR3 loop: CAWRPANSGNTIYF. CDR3 coding DNA: TGTGCCTGGAGGCCGGCGAACTCTGGAAACACCATATATTTT.

The rearrangement uses TRBV11-2 and TRBJ2-5, with TRBD2 matching 15 bases. This CDR3 region has 17 residues. V dropped 5 bases and J dropped 3; count of bases not matched to a gene: 7. CDR1 and CDR2 from the germline V gene are SGHAT and FQNNGV. CDR3: CASSKTGLAGGKETQYF. CDR3 in DNA: TGTGCCAGCAGCAAAACTGGACTAGCGGGAGGGAAAGAGACCCAGTACTTC.

The chain has TRBV6-5 and TRBJ2-1; TRBD2 matches 8 bases. In germline, CDR1 is MNHEY, CDR2 SVGAGI. J gave up 1 base and V 2 bases, and 4 bases lay outside the gene matches. The CDR3 extends over 16 amino acids. In DNA form, the CDR3 reads TGTGCCAGCAGTTACGGGGGCGGGGGGTCCTACAATGAGCAGTTCTTC. Its translation: CASSYGGGGSYNEQFF.

This clone showed up just a few times. This chain joins TRBV2 and TRBJ1-5; TRBD1 aligns across 7 bases. The CDR3 totals 14 residues. The J segment lost 5 bases and the V segment lost 6 bases, leaving 7 bases of the junction unmatched. Germline CDR1 and CDR2: SNHLY and FYNNEI. The CDR3, as DNA: TGTGCCAGCAGGGATCGACAGGGCCATCAGCCCCAGCATTTT. This encodes CASRDRQGHQPQHF.

This clone appeared a few times. The V gene is TRBV9, the J gene TRBJ2-7; 8 bases map to TRBD2. The junction had 10 bases not matched to a gene; V was cut back by 6 bases and J by 5 bases. The length of the CDR3 is 14 residues. Germline values: CDR1 SGDLS, CDR2 YYNGEE. CDR3 protein: CASTPSGSSHEQYF. The CDR3 DNA reads as TGTGCCAGCACCCCCAGCGGGAGTAGCCACGAGCAGTACTTC.

The rearrangement links TRBV5-1 to TRBJ2-7; the match to TRBD2 covers 7 bases. This CDR3 comprises 15 residues. In germline, CDR1 is SGHRS, CDR2 YFSETQ. V shed 0 bases and J 5 bases; nucleotides not matched to a gene: 8. The CDR3 is CASSLERGSINEQYF. The DNA for the CDR3 is TGCGCCAGCAGCTTGGAGCGCGGGAGTATCAACGAGCAGTACTTC.

This chain uses TRBV13 with TRBJ1-1, with D tentatively TRBD1 (6 bases). CDR1 is PRHDT, CDR2 FYEKMQ, per germline (reference sequence). CDR3 length: 13 residues. V gave up 5 bases and J gave up 13 bases, with 20 bases separating them. This CDR3 reads CASSPGGAASGFF. The CDR3 DNA reads as TGTGCCAGCAGCCCGGGGGGGGCGGCCTCTGGTTTCTTT.

The J gene is TRBJ2-3, the V gene TRBV9, with D perhaps matching TRBD2 (5 bases). Germline-derived CDR1 and CDR2 are SGDLS and YYNGEE. V dropped 6 bases and J dropped 4 bases, with 18 bases sitting between them. The CDR3 is 15 residues long. The CDR3: CASTEKGLAPDTQYF. DNA of the CDR3: TGTGCCAGCACTGAAAAAGGCCTAGCCCCAGATACGCAGTATTTT.

The rearrangement joins TRBV15 to TRBJ1-1; TRBD1 matches 8 bases. Per germline, CDR1 LNHNV and CDR2 YYDKDF (reference sequence). The CDR3 contains 13 residues. Trimming removed 3 bases from V and 9 bases from J; junction bases left unmatched: 6. The CDR3 reads CATSSRQGKQAFF. The CDR3 DNA reads as TGTGCCACCAGCAGCAGACAGGGGAAGCAAGCTTTCTTT. The whole variable domain, filled in from reference TRBV15 and TRBJ1-1, reads DAMVIQNPRYQVTQFGKPVTLSCSQTLNHNVMYWYQQKSSQAPKLLFHYYDKDFNNEADTPDNFQSRRPNTSFCFLDIRSPGLGDTAMYLCATSSRQGKQAFFGQGTRLTVV.

This chain links TRBV6-1 with TRBJ1-1, with D tentatively TRBD1 (5 bases). CDR3 length equals 13 residues. The V gene's germline CDR1 is MNHNS and CDR2 SASEGT. V was trimmed by 2 bases and J by 6 bases, leaving 10 bases between them. The CDR3 nucleotides are TGTGCCAGCAGTGAACAGGGAGGGGCTGAAGCTTTCTTT. Translation gives CASSEQGGAEAFF.

This chain joins TRBV27 and TRBJ2-7; 11 bases agree with TRBD2. The CDR3 length is 17 residues. Trimming took 6 bases from V and 3 from J; bases not matched to a gene: 13. The V gene's germline CDR1 is MNHEY and CDR2 SMNVEV (reference sequence). The DNA for the CDR3 is TGTGCCAGCAGCCGCCGCGCCGGGACTAGCGGCAGCTACGAGCAGTACTTC. Its protein product is CASSRRAGTSGSYEQYF.

This clone was observed once. The V gene is TRBV18, the J gene TRBJ2-2, with 7 bases identical to TRBD2. This CDR3 region has 16 residues. With 0 bases clipped from V and 5 bases from J, the junction kept 6 bases outside the gene matches. Germline CDR1 reads KGHSH; CDR2 reads LQKENI. This chain's CDR3 is CASSPPYGGRTGELFF. The CDR3 DNA follows: TGTGCCAGCTCACCACCCTACGGGGGGAGGACCGGGGAGCTGTTTTTT.

This clone was detected only once. The chain employs TRBV10-1 and TRBJ2-3, with D uncertain. Germline V CDR1 and CDR2: WNHNN, SYGVQD (reference sequence). The CDR3 runs 15 residues. The germline V and J ends were trimmed by 2 bases and 1 base, with 10 bases remaining between them. The chain's CDR3 is CASSETPGGTDTQYF. CDR3 DNA: TGCGCCAGCAGTGAGACCCCGGGTGGCACAGATACGCAGTATTTT.

A few counts support this clone. V usage is TRBV10-3 and J usage is TRBJ1-1; unclear D gene. V lost 7 bases, J lost 2 bases, and 5 bases lay in between. The V gene's germline CDR1 is ENHRY and CDR2 SYGVKD. CDR3 length equals 11 residues. The CDR3 region is CAIMGNTEAFF. The DNA for the CDR3 is TGTGCCATCATGGGAAACACTGAAGCTTTCTTT.

The rearrangement joins TRBV7-6 to TRBJ2-1, with D perhaps matching TRBD2 (5 bases). Germline CDR1 and CDR2: SGHVS and FNYEAQ. V dropped 1 base and J dropped 2 bases, with 18 bases sitting between them. The CDR3 consists of 18 residues. CDR3 DNA: TGTGCCAGCAGCTTAGGTACTGGGCGGGTGATAACCTACAATGAGCAGTTCTTC. Encoded protein: CASSLGTGRVITYNEQFF.